The 10 T cell receptor beta chains in this list originate from one sample, sequenced in a study of blood T cell repertoires in COVID-19. Some clones are missing from TCRdb's copy, which holds only in-frame ones; the method was immunoSEQ multiplex PCR. The sample lists about 170,000 clones, roughly nine tenths occurring once. The sequenced material came from peripheral blood. The source of these receptors is a man aged 45-65 years with acute or convalescent COVID-19.

This clone was detected once. J is TRBJ2-7 and V is TRBV11-1; TRBD2 agrees at 8 bases. The CDR3 is 13 residues long. J was trimmed by 4 bases and V by 5 bases; bases with no gene match: 4. CDR1 and CDR2 (germline): SGHAT, FQDESV (reference sequence). CDR3 nucleotide sequence: TGTGCCAGCAGCACCGGGGGGGCTTACGAGCAGTACTTC. It translates to CASSTGGAYEQYF. The full variable domain, rest sourced from reference TRBV11-1 and TRBJ2-7, is EAEVAQSPRYKITEKSQAVAFWCDPISGHATLYWYRQILGQGPELLVQFQDESVVDDSQLPKDRFSAERLKGVDSTLKIQPAELGDSAMYLCASSTGGAYEQYFGPGTRLTVT.

This chain joins TRBV7-6 and TRBJ1-5, with D tentatively TRBD1 (6 bases). From germline, CDR1 is SGHVS and CDR2 FNYEAQ. The length of the CDR3 is 16 residues. The V end lost 5 bases, the J end lost 1 base, and 15 bases lay between the germline ends. The CDR3, as DNA: TGTGCCAGCAGCGCCTCGGGGGGCGTGAGCAATCAGCCCCAGCATTTT. Translation: CASSASGGVSNQPQHF. The full variable domain, its missing parts supplied by reference TRBV7-6 and TRBJ1-5, is GAGVSQSPRYKVTKRGQDVALRCDPISGHVSLYWYRQALGQGPEFLTYFNYEAQQDKSGLPNDRFSAERPEGSISTLTIQRTEQRDSAMYRCASSASGGVSNQPQHFGDGTRLSIL.

V is TRBV24-1 and J is TRBJ2-3, with 9 bases identical to TRBD1. CDR3 size: 17 residues. In germline, CDR1 is KGHDR, CDR2 SFDVKD. Losses at the gene ends were 3 bases for V and 5 bases for J; bases not matched to a gene: 11. This CDR3 is CATSDPTGQGLLDTQYF. As DNA, the CDR3 is TGTGCCACCAGTGATCCCACGGGACAGGGCTTGTTAGATACGCAGTATTTT.

The chain has TRBV30 and TRBJ2-4; TRBD2 might be the D (6 bases). The CDR3 contains 14 residues. V gave up 0 bases and J gave up 4 bases, with 10 bases separating them. Looked up from germline, CDR1 is GTSNPN and CDR2 is SVGIG (reference sequence). CDR3 sequence: CAWSVGGVKNIQYF. CDR3 DNA: TGTGCCTGGAGTGTGGGAGGCGTGAAAAACATTCAGTACTTC. Full variable domain (rest looked up from reference TRBV30 and TRBJ2-4): SQTIHQWPATLVQPVGSPLSLECTVEGTSNPNLYWYRQAAGRGLQLLFYSVGIGQISSEVPQNLSASRPQDRQFILSSKKLLLSDSGFYLCAWSVGGVKNIQYFGAGTRLSVL.

Only one count was recorded for this clone. This rearrangement joins TRBV6-2 or TRBV6-3 to TRBJ2-3; tentatively, D is TRBD2 (7 bases). Trimming removed 2 bases from V and 1 base from J, with 13 bases in between. This CDR3 spans 16 amino acids. Looked up from germline, CDR1 is MNHEY and CDR2 is SVGEGT. The CDR3 DNA reads TGTGCCAGCAGTTACATGGGGGGGCTCCGCACAGATACGCAGTATTTT. Its translation: CASSYMGGLRTDTQYF.

The chain has TRBV7-9 and TRBJ2-5; TRBD1 aligns across 7 bases. CDR3 size: 16 residues. V shed 4 bases and J 3 bases; nucleotides not matched to a gene: 11. From germline, CDR1 is SEHNR and CDR2 FQNEAQ (reference sequence). CDR3 residues: CASSSTGKGNKETQYF. CDR3 DNA sequence: TGTGCCAGCAGCTCGACAGGGAAAGGGAACAAAGAGACCCAGTACTTC. The whole variable domain, filled in from reference TRBV7-9 and TRBJ2-5, reads DTGVSQNPRHKITKRGQNVTFRCDPISEHNRLYWYRQTLGQGPEFLTYFQNEAQLEKSRLLSDRFSAERPKGSFSTLEIQRTEQGDSAMYLCASSSTGKGNKETQYFGPGTRLLVL.

The V and J genes are TRBV5-1 and TRBJ2-2, with D perhaps TRBD1 (5 bases). The V and J ends lost 2 bases and 6 bases respectively, with 20 bases between them. The V gene's germline CDR1 is SGHRS and CDR2 YFSETQ. The CDR3 length is 17 residues. The chain's CDR3 is CASSFNGQGTTSGELFF. In DNA form, the CDR3 reads TGCGCCAGCAGCTTTAACGGACAAGGTACTACCTCCGGGGAGCTGTTTTTT.

The rearrangement joins TRBV7-3 to TRBJ2-1, with 13 bases matching TRBD2. Looked up from germline, CDR1 is SGHTA and CDR2 is FQGTGA. The trim removed 5 bases at V and 7 bases at J, leaving 8 bases unmatched. The CDR3 consists of 16 residues. The CDR3 reads CASSRQGLAGFNEQFF. The DNA for the CDR3 is TGTGCCAGCAGCCGCCAGGGACTAGCGGGGTTTAATGAGCAGTTCTTC. Based on the CDR3 plus reference TRBV7-3 and TRBJ2-1, the full variable domain is GAGVSQTPSNKVTEKGKYVELRCDPISGHTALYWYRQSLGQGPEFLIYFQGTGAADDSGLPNDRFFAVRPEGSVSTLKIQRTERGDSAVYLCASSRQGLAGFNEQFFGPGTRLTVL.

The rearrangement uses TRBV18 and TRBJ1-6; D possibly corresponds to TRBD1 (5 bases). V was shortened by 2 bases and J by 4 bases, with 12 bases between the two germline ends. The CDR3 has 16 amino acids. Germline lookup yields CDR1 KGHSH and CDR2 LQKENI. In DNA, the CDR3 is TGTGCCAGCTCACCAGACCAGGGAGGTTATAATTCACCCCTCCACTTT. Translation gives CASSPDQGGYNSPLHF.

V gene TRBV6-5 combines with J gene TRBJ1-1; D uncertain. The CDR3 extends over 13 amino acids. The ends were cut back, 7 bases at V and 0 bases at J, with 9 bases in the middle. Germline-derived CDR1 and CDR2 are MNHEY and SVGAGI. CDR3 coding DNA: TGTGCCAGCACGTCCCTTTTGAACACTGAAGCTTTCTTT. The encoded protein is CASTSLLNTEAFF.